This T cell receptor (beta chain) emerged from a study of T cell responses to AZD1222 COVID-19 vaccine. TCRdb's copy holds only in-frame clones and misses some; the assay was immunoSEQ multiplex PCR. The table shows around 47,000 clones, with roughly 75% occurring only once. Remarks on this clone: Its antigen is unidentified.

Broader study findings: CD4 TCRs linked to vaccination spanned spike, dominating at 160-218 and 743-854.

Germline lookup yields CDR1 GTSNPN and CDR2 SVGIG (reference sequence). With V trimmed by 1 base and J by 7 bases, 10 bases remained unmatched. There are 16 residues in the CDR3. The TCR sequence derives from an adult who received the MenACWY meningococcal vaccine as a control. The sequencing here drew on peripheral blood, taken 28 days after the second dose of the MenACWY control vaccine. The V and J genes are TRBV30 and TRBJ1-6, with 7 bases fitting TRBD1. The CDR3 loop is CAWSAPQGLVNSPLHF. The CDR3 DNA sequence: TGTGCCTGGAGTGCCCCACAGGGGTTGGTAAATTCACCCCTCCACTTT.